The T cell receptor beta chain described here comes from a study of T cells in Graves' hyperthyroidism and ophthalmopathy. For the study at large: Peripheral blood was collected at initial diagnosis, before any treatment.

TCR beta CDR3 sequences were amplified from RNA transcripts. HTBI primers were the set used in a first-round RT-PCR of the TCR CDR3. TCRdb re-called the multiplex PCR reads through MiXCR, storing one row per CDR3 protein. The repertoire includes hundreds of thousands of distinct CDR3 sequences, 17% of them detected once, and roughly a sixth sits in the top ten. Ophthalmopathy in the patients scored at least 3 on Clinical Activity Score and at least 4 on NOSPECS grade, lasting under 3 months. The study left out patients who had uncontrolled infection, other autoimmune disease, pregnancy or lactation. About this clonotype: A much larger clone is a single base away; this may be a read error.

The receptor comes from a woman aged 18-30 years with Graves' ophthalmopathy. The sample comprised blood.

This CDR3 is CASSHDSPNTEAVF. CDR3 in DNA: TGTGCCAGCAGCCATGACAGTCCGAACACTGAAGCTGTCTTT. The chain uses TRBV4-2 and TRBJ1-1; D may be TRBD1 (5 bases). There are 14 residues in the CDR3. Germline CDR1 LGHNA, CDR2 YNFKEQ.